This T cell receptor (beta chain) was observed in a study of CD8 T cells in Susac syndrome. This CDR3 has 13 residues. V lost 6 bases, J lost 2 bases, and 4 bases stayed unmatched. Looked up from germline, CDR1 is SQVTM and CDR2 is ANQGSEA. Sequencing of TCR beta covered CD8+ and CD4+ T cells obtained from blood. Reverse transcription of 0.5 to 1 ug RNA was performed with random hexamers. From the immunoSEQ multiplex PCR reads, TCRdb called clonotypes with MiXCR, one entry per CDR3 protein. Among more than 200,000 distinct CDR3 sequences, roughly 95% were seen once, and the ten largest hold 0.065% to 0.08%.

This receptor was taken from a human donor with multiple sclerosis. The sequenced sample was CD4+ T cells from PBMCs. The J gene is TRBJ2-5, the V gene TRBV29-1, with 9 bases aligning to TRBD1. CDR3 DNA sequence: TGCAGCGTGAGGGGACAGGGACAAGAGACCCAGTACTTC. Amino acids: CSVRGQGQETQYF.